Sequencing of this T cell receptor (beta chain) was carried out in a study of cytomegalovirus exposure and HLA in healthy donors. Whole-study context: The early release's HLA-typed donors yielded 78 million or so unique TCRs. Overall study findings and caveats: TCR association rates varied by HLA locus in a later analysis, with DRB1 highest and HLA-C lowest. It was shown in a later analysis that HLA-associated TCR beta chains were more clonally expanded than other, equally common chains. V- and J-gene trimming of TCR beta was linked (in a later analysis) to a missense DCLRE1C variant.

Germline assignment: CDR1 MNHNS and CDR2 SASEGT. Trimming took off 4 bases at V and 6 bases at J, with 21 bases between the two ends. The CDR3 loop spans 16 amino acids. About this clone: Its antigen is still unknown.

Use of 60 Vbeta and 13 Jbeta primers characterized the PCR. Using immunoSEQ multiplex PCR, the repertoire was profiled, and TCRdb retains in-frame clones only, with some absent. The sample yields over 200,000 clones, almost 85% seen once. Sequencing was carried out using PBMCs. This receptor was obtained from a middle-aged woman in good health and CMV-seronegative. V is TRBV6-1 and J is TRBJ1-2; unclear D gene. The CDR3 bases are TGTGCCAGCAGTGGGTCGCCTAATTTGCGCGGCGATGGCTACACCTTC. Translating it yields CASSGSPNLRGDGYTF.